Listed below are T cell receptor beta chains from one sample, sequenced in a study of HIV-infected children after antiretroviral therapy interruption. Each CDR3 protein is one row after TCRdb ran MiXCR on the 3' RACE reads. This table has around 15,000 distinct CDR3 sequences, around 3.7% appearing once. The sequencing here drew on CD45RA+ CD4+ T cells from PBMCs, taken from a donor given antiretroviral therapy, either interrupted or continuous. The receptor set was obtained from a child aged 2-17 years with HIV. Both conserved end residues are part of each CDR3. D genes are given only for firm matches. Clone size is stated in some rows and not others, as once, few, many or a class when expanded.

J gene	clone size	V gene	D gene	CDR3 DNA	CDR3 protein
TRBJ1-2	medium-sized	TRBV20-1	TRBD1	TGCAGTGCTTCCCTCCCTGACAGGGTCTATGGCTACACCTTC	CSASLPDRVYGYTF
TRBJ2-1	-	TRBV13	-	TGTTCCAGCAGCTTCGAGCGGGCCTCCTACAATGAGCAGTTCTTC	CSSSFERASYNEQFF
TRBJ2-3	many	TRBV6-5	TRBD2	TGTGCCAGCAGATTTCTAACGACTAGCGGGAGCACAGATACGCAGTATTTT	CASRFLTTSGSTDTQYF
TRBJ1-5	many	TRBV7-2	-	TGTGCCAGCAGCTTCTGGGGAAGCAATCAGCCCCAGCATTTT	CASSFWGSNQPQHF
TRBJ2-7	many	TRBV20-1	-	TGCAGTGCTACCCCCCCCACAGGTCATTCCTACGAGCAGTACTTC	CSATPPTGHSYEQYF
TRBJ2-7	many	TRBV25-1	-	TGTGCCAGCAGTGATGGGACAAGGACCTACGAGCAGTACTTC	CASSDGTRTYEQYF
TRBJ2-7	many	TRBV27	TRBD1	TGTGCCAGCAGCTATAGACAGGGTTTTAACGGCGAGCAGTACTTC	CASSYRQGFNGEQYF
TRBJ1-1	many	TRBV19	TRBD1	TGTGCCAGCAGGGGGTACACTGAAGCTTTCTTT	CASRGYTEAFF
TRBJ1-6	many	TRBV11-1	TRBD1	TGTGCCAGCAGTTTACAGGGGGCAGGGAATTCGCCCCTCTACTTT	CASSLQGAGNSPLYF
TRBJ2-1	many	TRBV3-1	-	TGTGCCACCGGAAGGTCTGCCTACAATGAGCAGTTCTTC	CATGRSAYNEQFF
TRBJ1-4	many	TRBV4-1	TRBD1	TGCGCCGGCAGGGGGCGAGGGGAAAAACTGTTTTTT	CAGRGRGEKLFF
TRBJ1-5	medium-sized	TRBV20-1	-	TGCAGTGCTAGAGATCGGTTTGAGGGGGGCAATCAGCCCCAGCATTTT	CSARDRFEGGNQPQHF
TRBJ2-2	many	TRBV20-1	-	TGCAGTGCTAGAGATCCGCACCAAAACACCGGGGAGCTGTTTTTT	CSARDPHQNTGELFF
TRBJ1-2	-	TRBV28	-	TGTGCCAGCAGTTTTGGCGACATTTCTTATGGCTACACCTTC	CASSFGDISYGYTF
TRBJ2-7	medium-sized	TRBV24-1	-	TGTGCCACCAGTGATTTCCACGACGAGCAGTACTTC	CATSDFHDEQYF
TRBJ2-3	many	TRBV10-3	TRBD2	TGTGCCATCAGTGCCGCATCGCTAGCGGAAACAGATACGCAGTATTTT	CAISAASLAETDTQYF
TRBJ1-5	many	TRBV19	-	TGTGCCAGTAGTATAGCCCAGGAAGTAAATCAGCCCCAGCATTTT	CASSIAQEVNQPQHF
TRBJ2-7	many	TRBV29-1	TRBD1	TGCAGCGTTGGGGACAGGGGGGAGTACGAGCAGTACTTC	CSVGDRGEYEQYF
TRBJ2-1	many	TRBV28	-	TGTGCCAGCAGTCTGCCGGGGAATGAGCAGTTCTTC	CASSLPGNEQFF
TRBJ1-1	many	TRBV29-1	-	TGCAGCGTTGACAGGAACCGGAACACTGAAGCTTTCTTT	CSVDRNRNTEAFF
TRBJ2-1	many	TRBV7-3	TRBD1	TGTGCCAGCAGGAAAGACCGGGACAGGGAAAGGAATGAGCAGTTCTTC	CASRKDRDRERNEQFF
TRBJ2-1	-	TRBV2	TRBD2	TGTGCCAGCAGTGTCCCTAGCGGGAGCTTTGACAATGAGCAGTTCTTC	CASSVPSGSFDNEQFF
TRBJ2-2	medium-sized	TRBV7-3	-	TGTGCCAGCAGGTGGGAGAGTACCGGGGAGCTGTTTTTT	CASRWESTGELFF
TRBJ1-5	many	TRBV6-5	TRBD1	TGTGCCAGCGGTTCAGGGGGTCAGCCCCAGCATTTT	CASGSGGQPQHF
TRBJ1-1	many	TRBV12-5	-	TGTGCTAGTGGTTGGGACTCCCACACTGAAGCTTTCTTT	CASGWDSHTEAFF
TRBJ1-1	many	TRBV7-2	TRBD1	TGTGCCAGTGACGACAGGGATACCACTGAAGCTTTCTTT	CASDDRDTTEAFF
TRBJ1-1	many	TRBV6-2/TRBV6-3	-	TGTGCCAGCAGTTTAGGAGGGCATGCTTTCTTT	CASSLGGHAFF
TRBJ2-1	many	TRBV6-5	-	TGTGCCAGCAGTGATATTGGTCTAAACTATGCTGAGCAGTTCTTC	CASSDIGLNYAEQFF
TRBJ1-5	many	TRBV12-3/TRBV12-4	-	TGTGCCAGCAGTGCTAGTGGGGAGCCCCAGCATTTT	CASSASGEPQHF
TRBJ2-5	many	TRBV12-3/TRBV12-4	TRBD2	TGTGCCAGCAGTTTTAGGTCTAGCGGGGGCCAACTCCAAGAGACCCAGTACTTC	CASSFRSSGGQLQETQYF
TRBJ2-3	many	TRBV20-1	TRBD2	TGCAGTCCCGTCGCGGCTAGCGGAAGCACAGATACGCAGTATTTT	CSPVAASGSTDTQYF
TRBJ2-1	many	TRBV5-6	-	TGTGCCAGCAGCTTACCCGGGGCTCACAATGAGCAGTTCTTC	CASSLPGAHNEQFF
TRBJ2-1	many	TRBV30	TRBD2	TGTGCCTGGAGAGGGACTGGGGGGGTTGCTGAGCAGTTCTTC	CAWRGTGGVAEQFF
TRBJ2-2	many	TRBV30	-	TGTGCCTGGAGTGTTTTTCAAAACACCGGGGAGCTGTTTTTT	CAWSVFQNTGELFF
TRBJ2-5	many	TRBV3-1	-	TGTGCCAGCAGCCAACCTTCAACCGGGACCCAGTACTTC	CASSQPSTGTQYF
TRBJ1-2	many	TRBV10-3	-	TGTGCCATCAGTGTCGAAGGCTCTGGCTACACCTTC	CAISVEGSGYTF
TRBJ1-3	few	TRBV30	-	TGTGCCTGGAGCGGCTACCAGACAGGTGACTCTGGAAACACCATATATTTT	CAWSGYQTGDSGNTIYF
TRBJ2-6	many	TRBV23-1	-	TGCGCCAGCAGTCAACCCGGCAGAGGTGGGGCCAACGTCCTGACTTTC	CASSQPGRGGANVLTF
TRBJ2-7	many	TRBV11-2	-	TGTGCCAGCAGCTCTCCGTCACTGGGCGGATACGAGCAGTACTTC	CASSSPSLGGYEQYF
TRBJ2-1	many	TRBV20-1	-	TGCAGTGCTGCGCCTTCGAGCAACAATGAGCAGTTCTTC	CSAAPSSNNEQFF
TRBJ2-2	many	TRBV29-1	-	TGCAGCGCTCTCGGCGAACAGGGGAACACCGGGGAGCTGTTTTTT	CSALGEQGNTGELFF
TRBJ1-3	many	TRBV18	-	TGTGCCAGCTCACCGGCGACGTCCGGAAACACCATATATTTT	CASSPATSGNTIYF
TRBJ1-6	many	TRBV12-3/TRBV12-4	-	TGTGCCAGCAGTTTAAAAGCTGGGAGCTCCTATAATTCACCCCTCCACTTT	CASSLKAGSSYNSPLHF
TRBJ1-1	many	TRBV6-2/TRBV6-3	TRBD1	TGTGCCAGCAAAAAGGGGGCGGACACTGAAGCTTTCTTT	CASKKGADTEAFF
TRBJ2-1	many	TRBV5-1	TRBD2	TGCGCCAGCAGCTTGGCCGTGACTAGCATATATGAGCAGTTCTTC	CASSLAVTSIYEQFF
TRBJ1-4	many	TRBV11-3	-	TGTGCCAGCAGCTTAGACCGGGGGCAGGCTAATGAAAAACTGTTTTTT	CASSLDRGQANEKLFF
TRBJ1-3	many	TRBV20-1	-	TGCAGTGCTAGAGATTTTGAGTTAACCGGGGACACCATATATTTT	CSARDFELTGDTIYF
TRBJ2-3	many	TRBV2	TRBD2	TGTGCCAGTGCCCTTAGCGGGGGGGTAGATACGCAGTATTTT	CASALSGGVDTQYF
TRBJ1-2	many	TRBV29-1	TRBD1	TGCAGCGTTTGGGACAGATCCTATGGCTACACCTTC	CSVWDRSYGYTF
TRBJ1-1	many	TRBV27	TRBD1	TGTGCCAGCAAGAAGGAACAGGGGTTGAACACTGAAGCTTTCTTT	CASKKEQGLNTEAFF
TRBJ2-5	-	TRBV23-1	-	TGTGCCAGCATGGCCCAAGACACCCAGTACTTT	CASMAQDTQYF
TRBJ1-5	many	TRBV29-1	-	TGCAGCGTGCCGGCCCCTCGGAGCAATCAGCCCCAGCATTTT	CSVPAPRSNQPQHF
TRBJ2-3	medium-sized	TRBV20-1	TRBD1	TGCAGTCCTACCTCTCCACAGGGGATCGCAGATACGCAGTATTTT	CSPTSPQGIADTQYF
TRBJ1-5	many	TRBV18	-	TGTGCCAGCTCATTGGGGGCACCAGGCAATCAGCCCCAGCATTTT	CASSLGAPGNQPQHF
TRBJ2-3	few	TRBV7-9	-	TGTGCCAGCAGCCAACTGGACCTCTACACAGATACGCAGTATTTT	CASSQLDLYTDTQYF
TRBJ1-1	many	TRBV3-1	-	TGTGCCAGCAGCCGTGGGTGGCACATGAACACTGAAGCTTTCTTT	CASSRGWHMNTEAFF
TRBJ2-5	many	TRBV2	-	TGTGCCAGCAGCTTCCAGGGATACCAAGAGACCCAGTACTTC	CASSFQGYQETQYF
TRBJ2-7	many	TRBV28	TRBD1	TGTGCCACAAGGGGGACAGGTAACTTATACGAGCAGTACTTC	CATRGTGNLYEQYF